A single sample gave rise to the 26 T cell receptor beta chains below, sequenced in a study of T cell repertoires in cytomegalovirus infection. TCRdb independently ran MiXCR on the reads; one entry per CDR3 protein. Of roughly 230,000 distinct CDR3 sequences listed, 15% to 20% are singletons. Input material: CD8+ T cells from PBMCs. The source of these receptors is a human donor in good health (CMV status not recorded). Some clones in this sample may be carry-over from other donors' samples.

The chain recombines TRBV6-6 with TRBJ1-1; TRBD1 matches 8 bases. CDR1 is MNHNY, CDR2 SVGAGI, per germline (reference sequence). J was trimmed by 7 bases and V by 3 bases; bases with no gene match: 16. This CDR3 contains 17 residues. As DNA, the CDR3 is TGTGCCAGCAGTTATGCGGGACAGGACCCCTATCGGAATGAAGCTTTCTTT. Protein sequence: CASSYAGQDPYRNEAFF.

This clonotype was counted only a few times. The rearrangement uses TRBV20-1 and TRBJ1-3, with D possibly matching TRBD1 (6 bases). Trimming took off 0 bases at V and 0 bases at J, with 12 bases between the two ends. The germline gives CDR1 DFQATT, CDR2 SNEGSKA (reference sequence). This CDR3 spans 16 amino acids. The CDR3 sequence: CSARDWQGLSGNTIYF. The CDR3 region has the DNA TGCAGTGCTAGAGATTGGCAGGGGCTCTCTGGAAACACCATATATTTT.

The chain combines TRBV4-1 with TRBJ1-1, with 8 bases matching TRBD1. Per the germline V gene, CDR1 is MGHRA and CDR2 is YSYEKL. J gave up 0 bases and V 4 bases, and 7 bases lay outside the gene matches. This CDR3 is 16 amino acids long. CDR3 bases: TGCGCCAGCAGCCCAAGGACAGGGTCCTTGAACACTGAAGCTTTCTTT. Amino acid sequence: CASSPRTGSLNTEAFF.

This clonotype was counted at least ten times. This chain connects TRBV25-1 to TRBJ1-2; the match to TRBD1 covers 7 bases. There are 12 residues in the CDR3. Germline values: CDR1 MGHDK, CDR2 SYGVNS. V lost 10 bases and J lost 4; bases outside the gene matches: 6. The CDR3 DNA sequence: TGTGCCACCGAAGGGGGCGGCTATGGCTACACCTTC. Translation: CATEGGGYGYTF.

This sequence joins TRBV3-1 and TRBJ2-1, with D possibly being TRBD2 (5 bases). The V gene lost 0 bases and the J gene lost 9 bases, with 9 bases spanning the gap. The CDR3 is made up of 13 amino acids. Germline V lookup: CDR1 LGHDT, CDR2 YNNKEL (reference sequence). The CDR3 protein is CASSQERVGEQFF. The CDR3 DNA reads TGTGCCAGCAGCCAAGAGCGGGTCGGTGAGCAGTTCTTC.

About this clonotype: A much larger clone sits a single nucleotide away, making a read error possible. The gene calls are TRBV28 and TRBJ2-7; 11 bases fit TRBD2. Trimming at V came to 6 bases and at J to 4 bases, leaving 5 bases not matched to a gene. From germline, CDR1 is MDHEN and CDR2 SYDVKM. The CDR3 is made up of 14 amino acids. Written as DNA, the CDR3 is TGTGCCAGCAGAATTAGCGGGGGGGAGTACGAGCAGTACTTC. This sequence encodes CASRISGGEYEQYF.

This clonotype has at least ten counts. The chain links TRBV7-2 to TRBJ2-1; 9 nucleotides match TRBD2. V dropped 5 bases and J dropped 7; count of bases not matched to a gene: 12. The germline V gene has CDR1 SGHTA and CDR2 FQGNSA. The CDR3 spans 16 residues. The CDR3 nucleotides read TGTGCCAGCAGCCCGCAGTTGGGACTAGCCCTTAATGAGCAGTTCTTC. It codes for CASSPQLGLALNEQFF.

V and J are TRBV13 and TRBJ1-1; TRBD1 is a possible D gene (6 bases). The CDR3 contains 16 residues. The V gene's germline CDR1 is PRHDT and CDR2 FYEKMQ (reference sequence). Trimming took off 1 base at V and 4 bases at J, with 16 bases between the two ends. The CDR3 nucleotides read TGTGCCAGCAGCTTAGCTAAACAGGGTCACGGCACTGAAGCTTTCTTT. Protein: CASSLAKQGHGTEAFF.

In this sample, this clonotype turned up a few times. The V and J genes are TRBV7-6 and TRBJ1-2; 7 bases map to TRBD1. With V trimmed by 5 bases and J by 4 bases, 10 bases remained unmatched. The CDR3 is made up of 15 amino acids. CDR1 is SGHVS and CDR2 is FNYEAQ in the germline V gene. The CDR3 DNA reads as TGTGCCAGCAGCCCAGGGACAGCCGCAGGCTATGGCTACACCTTC. Encoded protein: CASSPGTAAGYGYTF. The full variable domain, rest sourced from reference TRBV7-6 and TRBJ1-2, is GAGVSQSPRYKVTKRGQDVALRCDPISGHVSLYWYRQALGQGPEFLTYFNYEAQQDKSGLPNDRFSAERPEGSISTLTIQRTEQRDSAMYRCASSPGTAAGYGYTFGSGTRLTVV.

This clonotype has ten or more counts. This chain joins TRBV6-2 or TRBV6-3 and TRBJ2-1, with a tentative D call TRBD2 (5 bases). The CDR3 loop spans 11 amino acids. Deletions cut 2 bases from V and 12 bases from J, with 8 bases between. CDR1 is MNHEY and CDR2 is SVGEGT in the germline V gene. CDR3 protein: CASSYGEGQFF. For the CDR3, the DNA is TGTGCCAGCAGTTACGGTGAGGGGCAGTTCTTC.

Remarks on this clonotype: One end of the junction is discordant with germline, which a read error may explain. The chain is built from TRBV6-5 and TRBJ2-3; D may be TRBD1 (6 bases). The CDR3 sequence is 13 residues long. Germline CDR1 is MNHEY and CDR2 is SVGAGI. The CDR3 region is CASSYGGRDTRYF. The DNA for the CDR3 is TGTGCCAGCAGTTACGGGGGCCGAGATACGCGGTATTTT.

This clonotype was detected ten times or more. V usage is TRBV7-9 and J usage is TRBJ1-1; D is undetermined. Germline V lookup: CDR1 SEHNR, CDR2 FQNEAQ (reference sequence). V dropped 0 bases and J dropped 7 bases, with 6 bases sitting between them. CDR3 size: 12 residues. The CDR3 bases are TGTGCCAGCAGCTTAGCCGGGAGTGAAGCTTTCTTT. This translates into CASSLAGSEAFF.

V gene TRBV5-1 combines with J gene TRBJ2-3; the match to TRBD2 covers 13 bases. The CDR3 is made up of 16 amino acids. CDR1 and CDR2 (germline): SGHRS, YFSETQ. Trimming at V came to 4 bases and at J to 6 bases, leaving 8 bases not matched to a gene. CDR3 in amino acids: CASSLGTSGALDTQYF. In DNA, the CDR3 is TGCGCCAGCAGCCTCGGGACTAGCGGGGCCCTCGATACGCAGTATTTT.

The chain carries TRBV10-3 and TRBJ2-7, with TRBD2 matching 8 bases. Per the germline V gene, CDR1 is ENHRY and CDR2 is SYGVKD. This CDR3 comprises 14 residues. Losses at the gene ends were 3 bases for V and 0 bases for J; bases not matched to a gene: 1. The CDR3 is CAISEAGVSYEQYF. CDR3 nucleotides: TGTGCCATCAGTGAAGCGGGGGTCTCCTACGAGCAGTACTTC.

This clonotype has more than one count but fewer than ten. The chain uses TRBV27 and TRBJ2-3; D is unresolved. CDR1 is MNHEY and CDR2 is SMNVEV in the germline V gene (reference sequence). This CDR3 comprises 14 residues. The V gene lost 0 bases and the J gene lost 4 bases, with 8 bases spanning the gap. CDR3 sequence: CASSLSEYPDTQYF. CDR3 DNA sequence: TGTGCCAGCAGTTTATCGGAGTACCCAGATACGCAGTATTTT.

The J gene is TRBJ2-1, the V gene TRBV9; 11 bases fit TRBD2. The CDR3 extends over 16 amino acids. Trimming at V came to 0 bases and at J to 7 bases, leaving 6 bases not matched to a gene. Germline CDR1 is SGDLS and CDR2 is YYNGEE. CDR3 amino acids: CASSVVASGGMNEQFF. The CDR3 DNA reads as TGTGCCAGCAGCGTAGTCGCTAGCGGGGGGATGAATGAGCAGTTCTTC.

This clonotype was found many times. The chain uses TRBV27 and TRBJ2-1; TRBD2 matches at 9 bases. The CDR3 is made up of 16 amino acids. The trim removed 2 bases at V and 9 bases at J, leaving 11 bases unmatched. Germline values: CDR1 MNHEY, CDR2 SMNVEV (reference sequence). The DNA of the CDR3 is TGTGCCAGCAGTTTAGGTATCCCTAGCGGGGCGTCTGAGCAGTTCTTC. It encodes CASSLGIPSGASEQFF.

The genes are TRBV6-5 and TRBJ1-2; 7 bases fit TRBD1. After removal of 2 bases from V and 4 bases from J, the junction contained 7 bases not matched to a gene. Germline CDR1 is MNHEY and CDR2 is SVGAGI. CDR3 length: 15 amino acids. The CDR3 here is CASSYGAGQIYGYTF. CDR3 DNA: TGTGCCAGCAGTTACGGGGCGGGACAGATCTATGGCTACACCTTC.

This chain joins TRBV28 and TRBJ1-5; D gene unclear. V was pared by 7 bases and J by 3 bases, with 13 bases between. The CDR3 length is 14 residues. Germline V gene lookup returns CDR1 MDHEN and CDR2 SYDVKM. Here the CDR3 reads CASTYGLLNQPQHF. CDR3 DNA: TGTGCCAGCACCTACGGGTTACTCAATCAGCCCCAGCATTTT.

This clonotype was recorded a few times. The rearrangement uses TRBV4-1 and TRBJ2-1; TRBD1 is a possible D gene (6 bases). CDR1 MGHRA and CDR2 YSYEKL come from the germline V gene. V was clipped by 0 bases and J by 7 bases, with 19 bases between them. CDR3 length equals 17 residues. The CDR3 sequence: CASSQDGGPQGWNEQFF. The CDR3 nucleotides are TGCGCCAGCAGCCAAGATGGGGGCCCACAGGGATGGAATGAGCAGTTCTTC.

This clonotype was counted a few times. The chain is built from TRBV19 and TRBJ2-7, with TRBD2 matching over 8 bases. Germline lookup yields CDR1 LNHDA and CDR2 SQIVND (reference sequence). The CDR3 runs 14 residues. J was trimmed by 3 bases and V by 10 bases; bases with no gene match: 11. As DNA, the CDR3 is TGTGCCACCTCGTCCGGGGGGGGCATCTACGAGCAGTACTTC. It yields the protein CATSSGGGIYEQYF. The full variable domain, completed using reference TRBV19 and TRBJ2-7, is DGGITQSPKYLFRKEGQNVTLSCEQNLNHDAMYWYRQDPGQGLRLIYYSQIVNDFQKGDIAEGYSVSREKKESFPLTVTSAQKNPTAFYLCATSSGGGIYEQYFGPGTRLTVT.

The sample holds many counts of this clonotype. The chain is built from TRBV4-3 and TRBJ2-1; 9 bases align to TRBD2. Germline CDR1 reads LGHNA; CDR2 reads YSLEER. V lost 4 bases, J lost 9 bases, and 19 bases stayed unmatched. The CDR3 sequence is 18 residues long. The chain's CDR3 is CASSPNRGAGGLGAEQFF. The CDR3 bases are TGCGCCAGCAGCCCCAACCGCGGAGCGGGGGGCCTAGGAGCTGAGCAGTTCTTC.

This clonotype was counted between two and nine times. The chain is built from TRBV7-9 and TRBJ2-3; D remains ambiguous. CDR3 size: 17 residues. V was clipped by 4 bases and J by 5 bases, with 22 bases between them. Germline CDR1 and CDR2: SEHNR and FQNEAQ (reference sequence). The CDR3 nucleotides read TGTGCCAGCAGCTCAGTAAGGGCGAAGCGACCGGGAGATACGCAGTATTTT. Its protein product is CASSSVRAKRPGDTQYF.

This clonotype was counted a single time. V is TRBV11-1 and J is TRBJ2-7; D is perhaps TRBD2 (5 bases). CDR1 is SGHAT and CDR2 is FQDESV in the germline V gene (reference sequence). This CDR3 is 15 amino acids long. Trimming took 5 bases from V and 6 from J, leaving 20 bases between them. The CDR3 spells CASSPASALGVEQYF. CDR3 in DNA: TGTGCCAGCAGCCCCGCCTCGGCCCTCGGGGTCGAGCAGTACTTC.

J is TRBJ2-7 and V is TRBV7-9, with D unresolved. The CDR3 runs 14 residues. The V gene lost 5 bases and the J gene lost 3 bases, with 14 bases spanning the gap. The germline gives CDR1 SEHNR, CDR2 FQNEAQ (reference sequence). CDR3 residues: CASSAPASLYEQYF. The CDR3 nucleotides read TGTGCCAGCAGCGCCCCGGCCTCCCTCTACGAGCAGTACTTC.

The rearrangement uses TRBV6-2 or TRBV6-3 and TRBJ1-5, with D perhaps TRBD1 (6 bases). V lost 10 bases and J 1 base, leaving 14 bases between the germline ends. CDR1 is MNHEY, CDR2 SVGEGT, per germline. CDR3 length: 14 residues. The CDR3 spells CATTQGISNQPQHF. In nucleotides, the CDR3 is TGTGCCACCACGCAGGGGATCAGCAATCAGCCCCAGCATTTT.